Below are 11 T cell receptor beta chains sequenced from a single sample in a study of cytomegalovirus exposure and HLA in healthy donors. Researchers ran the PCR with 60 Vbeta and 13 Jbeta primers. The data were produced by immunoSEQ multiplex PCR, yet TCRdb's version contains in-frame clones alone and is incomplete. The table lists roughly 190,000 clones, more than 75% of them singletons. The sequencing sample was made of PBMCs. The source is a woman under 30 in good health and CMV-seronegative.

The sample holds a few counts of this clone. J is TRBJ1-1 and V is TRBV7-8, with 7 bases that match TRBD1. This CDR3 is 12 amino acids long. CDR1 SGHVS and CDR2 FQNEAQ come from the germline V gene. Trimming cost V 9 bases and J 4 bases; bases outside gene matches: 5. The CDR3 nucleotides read TGTGCCAGTGCCCAGGGGGTCACTGAAGCTTTCTTT. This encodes CASAQGVTEAFF.

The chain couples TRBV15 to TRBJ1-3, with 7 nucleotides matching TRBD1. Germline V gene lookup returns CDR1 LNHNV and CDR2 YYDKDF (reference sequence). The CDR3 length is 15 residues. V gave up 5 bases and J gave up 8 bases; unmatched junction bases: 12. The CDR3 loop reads CATSGKQGNVDTIYF. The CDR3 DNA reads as TGTGCCACCAGCGGCAAACAGGGGAACGTGGACACCATATATTTT.

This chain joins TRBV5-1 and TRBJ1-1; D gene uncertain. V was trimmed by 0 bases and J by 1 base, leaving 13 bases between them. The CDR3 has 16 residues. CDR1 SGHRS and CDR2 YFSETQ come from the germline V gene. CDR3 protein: CASSLDPGRRNTEAFF. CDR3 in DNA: TGCGCCAGCAGCTTGGATCCGGGAAGGAGGAACACTGAAGCTTTCTTT.

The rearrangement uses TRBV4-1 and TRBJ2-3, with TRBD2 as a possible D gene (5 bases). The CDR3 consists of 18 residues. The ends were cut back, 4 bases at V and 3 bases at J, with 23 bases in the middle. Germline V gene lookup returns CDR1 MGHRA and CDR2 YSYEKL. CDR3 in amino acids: CASSLGSDSGSWTDTQYF. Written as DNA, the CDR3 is TGCGCCAGCAGCCTCGGGTCGGACTCCGGGTCCTGGACAGATACGCAGTATTTT.

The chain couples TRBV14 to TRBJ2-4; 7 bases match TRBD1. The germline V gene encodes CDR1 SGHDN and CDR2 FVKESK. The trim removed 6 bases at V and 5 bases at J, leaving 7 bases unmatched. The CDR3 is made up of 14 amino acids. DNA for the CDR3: TGTGCCAGCAGTCCTAGACAGGGCGAAAACATTCAGTACTTC. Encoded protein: CASSPRQGENIQYF.

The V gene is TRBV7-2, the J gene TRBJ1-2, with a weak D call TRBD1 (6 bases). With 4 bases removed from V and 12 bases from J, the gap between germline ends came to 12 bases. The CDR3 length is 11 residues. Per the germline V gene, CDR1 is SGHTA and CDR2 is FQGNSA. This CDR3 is CASSWQGLDTF. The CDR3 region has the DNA TGTGCCAGCAGCTGGCAGGGGTTGGACACCTTC.

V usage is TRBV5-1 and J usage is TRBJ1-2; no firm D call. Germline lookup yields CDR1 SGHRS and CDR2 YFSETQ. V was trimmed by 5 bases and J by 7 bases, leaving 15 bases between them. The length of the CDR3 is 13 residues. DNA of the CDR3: TGCGCCAGCAGTTATGACAACCAAGGTGGCTACACCTTC. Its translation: CASSYDNQGGYTF.

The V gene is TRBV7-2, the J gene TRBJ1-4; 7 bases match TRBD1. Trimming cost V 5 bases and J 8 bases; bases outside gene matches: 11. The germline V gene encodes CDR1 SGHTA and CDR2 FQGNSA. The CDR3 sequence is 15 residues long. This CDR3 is CASSADRVEKEKLFF. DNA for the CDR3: TGTGCCAGCAGCGCCGACAGGGTCGAGAAAGAAAAACTGTTTTTT.

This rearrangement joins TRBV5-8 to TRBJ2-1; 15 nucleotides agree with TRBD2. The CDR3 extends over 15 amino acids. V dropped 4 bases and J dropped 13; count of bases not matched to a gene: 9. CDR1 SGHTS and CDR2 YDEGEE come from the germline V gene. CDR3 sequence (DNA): TGTGCCAGCAGCCGGCCGGGACTAGCGGGGGGCCTTCAGTTCTTC. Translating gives CASSRPGLAGGLQFF.

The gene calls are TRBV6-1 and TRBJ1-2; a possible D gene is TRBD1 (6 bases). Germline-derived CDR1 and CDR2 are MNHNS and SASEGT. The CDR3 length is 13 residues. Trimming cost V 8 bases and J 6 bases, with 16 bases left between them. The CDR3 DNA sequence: TGTGCCAGCTGCCTCAGGGAGGGGGATGGCTACACCTTC. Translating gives CASCLREGDGYTF.

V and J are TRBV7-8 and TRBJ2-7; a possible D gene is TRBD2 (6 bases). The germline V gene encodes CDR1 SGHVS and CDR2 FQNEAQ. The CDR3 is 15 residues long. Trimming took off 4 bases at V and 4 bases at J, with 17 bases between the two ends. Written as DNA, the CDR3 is TGTGCCAGCAGCTCCCACGGACGGGGGAGGTACGAGCAGTACTTC. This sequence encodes CASSSHGRGRYEQYF.